This entry concerns a single T cell receptor beta chain. The authors' processing: Counts of nucleated cells, estimated from reference gene primer amplification, were obtained. Generated by immunoSEQ multiplex PCR, the TCRdb table keeps only in-frame clones and is missing some. That table gives V, J and clone size, and the DNA gave D and trimming. Altogether roughly 69,000 clones are present, around 80% being singletons, with the ten largest covering more than 9%. The entry originates in a study of blood T cell repertoires in COVID-19. Whole-study context: The United States, Italy and Spain were the sources of the acute and convalescent COVID-19 samples.

The ends lost 4 bases at V and 0 bases at J; junction bases unmatched: 20. Per the germline V gene, CDR1 is MDHEN and CDR2 is SYDVKM. This CDR3 is built from 23 residues. The TCR sequence derives from a human donor in a cohort sampled during active COVID-19. The sequenced sample consisted of peripheral blood. The chain uses TRBV28 and TRBJ2-6, with 11 bases lining up with TRBD2. Here the CDR3 DNA reads TGTGCCAGCAGTTGGGCCGTCGGGACTAGCGGAAAACAGGAGGACTCTGGGGCCAACGTCCTGACTTTC. The encoded protein is CASSWAVGTSGKQEDSGANVLTF.